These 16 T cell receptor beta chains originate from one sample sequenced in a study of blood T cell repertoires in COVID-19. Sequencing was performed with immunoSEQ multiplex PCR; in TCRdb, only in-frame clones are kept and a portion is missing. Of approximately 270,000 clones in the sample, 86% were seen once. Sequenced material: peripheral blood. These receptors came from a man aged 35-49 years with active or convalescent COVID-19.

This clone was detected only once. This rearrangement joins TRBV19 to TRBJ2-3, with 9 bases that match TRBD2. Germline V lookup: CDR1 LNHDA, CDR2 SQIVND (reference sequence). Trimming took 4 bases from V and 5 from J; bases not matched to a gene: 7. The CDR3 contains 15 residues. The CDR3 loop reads CASSNLAGMKDTQYF. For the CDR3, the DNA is TGTGCCAGTAGTAACCTAGCGGGGATGAAAGATACGCAGTATTTT. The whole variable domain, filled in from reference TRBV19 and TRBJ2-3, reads DGGITQSPKYLFRKEGQNVTLSCEQNLNHDAMYWYRQDPGQGLRLIYYSQIVNDFQKGDIAEGYSVSREKKESFPLTVTSAQKNPTAFYLCASSNLAGMKDTQYFGPGTRLTVL.

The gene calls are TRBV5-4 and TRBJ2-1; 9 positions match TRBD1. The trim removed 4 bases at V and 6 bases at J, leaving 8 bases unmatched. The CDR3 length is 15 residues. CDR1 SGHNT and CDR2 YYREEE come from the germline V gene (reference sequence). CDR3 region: CASSLLGGQGNEQFF. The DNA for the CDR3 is TGTGCCAGCAGCCTCCTTGGGGGACAGGGCAATGAGCAGTTCTTC.

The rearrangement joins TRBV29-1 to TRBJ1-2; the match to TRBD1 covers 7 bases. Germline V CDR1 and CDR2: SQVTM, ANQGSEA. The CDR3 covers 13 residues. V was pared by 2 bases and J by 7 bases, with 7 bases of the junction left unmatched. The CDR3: CSVEMVAGGGYTF. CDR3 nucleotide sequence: TGCAGCGTTGAAATGGTGGCAGGGGGTGGCTACACCTTC.

The CDR3 sequence is CASSDPSDRELHYEQYF. Here the CDR3 DNA reads TGTGCCAGCAGTGACCCGTCGGACAGGGAACTACACTACGAGCAGTACTTC. The rearrangement uses TRBV2 and TRBJ2-7; 8 positions match TRBD1. Germline CDR1 reads SNHLY; CDR2 reads FYNNEI. This CDR3 has 17 residues. J gave up 3 bases and V 3 bases, and 13 bases lay outside the gene matches.

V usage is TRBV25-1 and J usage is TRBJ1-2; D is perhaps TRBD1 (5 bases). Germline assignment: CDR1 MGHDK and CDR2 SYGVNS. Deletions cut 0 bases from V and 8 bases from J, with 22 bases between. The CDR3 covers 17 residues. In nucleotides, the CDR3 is TGTGCCAGCAGTGAATACTTCAGGGATCGGAGGGCCTGGGGCTACACCTTC. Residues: CASSEYFRDRRAWGYTF.

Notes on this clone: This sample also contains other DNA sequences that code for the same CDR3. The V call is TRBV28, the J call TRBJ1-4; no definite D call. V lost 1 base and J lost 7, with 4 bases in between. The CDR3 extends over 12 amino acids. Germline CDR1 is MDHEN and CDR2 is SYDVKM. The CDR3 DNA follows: TGTGCCAGCAGTTTATCCGGTGAAAAACTGTTTTTT. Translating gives CASSLSGEKLFF.

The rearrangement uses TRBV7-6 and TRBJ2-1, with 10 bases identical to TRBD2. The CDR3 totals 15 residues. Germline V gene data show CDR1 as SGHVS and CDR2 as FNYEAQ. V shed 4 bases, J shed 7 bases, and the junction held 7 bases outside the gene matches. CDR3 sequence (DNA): TGTGCCAGCAGCTCTAGCGGGGGACACTGGAATGAGCAGTTCTTC. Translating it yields CASSSSGGHWNEQFF. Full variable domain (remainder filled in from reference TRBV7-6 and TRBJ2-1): GAGVSQSPRYKVTKRGQDVALRCDPISGHVSLYWYRQALGQGPEFLTYFNYEAQQDKSGLPNDRFSAERPEGSISTLTIQRTEQRDSAMYRCASSSSGGHWNEQFFGPGTRLTVL.

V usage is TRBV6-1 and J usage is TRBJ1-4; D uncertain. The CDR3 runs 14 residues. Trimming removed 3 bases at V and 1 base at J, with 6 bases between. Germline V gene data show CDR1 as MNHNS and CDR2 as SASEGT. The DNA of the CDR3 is TGTGCCAGCAGTGAGGGAGAAACTAATGAAAAACTGTTTTTT. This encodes CASSEGETNEKLFF.

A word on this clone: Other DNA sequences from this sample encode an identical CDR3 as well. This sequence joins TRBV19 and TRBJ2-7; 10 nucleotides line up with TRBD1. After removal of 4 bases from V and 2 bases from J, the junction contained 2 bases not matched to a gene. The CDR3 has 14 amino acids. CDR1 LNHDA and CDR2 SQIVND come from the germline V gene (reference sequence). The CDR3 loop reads CASSKDRGTYEQYF. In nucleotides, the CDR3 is TGTGCCAGTAGTAAGGACAGGGGGACCTACGAGCAGTACTTC.

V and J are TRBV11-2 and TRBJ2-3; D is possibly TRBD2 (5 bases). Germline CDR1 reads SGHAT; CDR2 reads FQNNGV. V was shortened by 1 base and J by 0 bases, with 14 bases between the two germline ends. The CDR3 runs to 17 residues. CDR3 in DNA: TGTGCCAGCAGCTTAGGGAGGACGCGATTTAGCACAGATACGCAGTATTTT. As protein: CASSLGRTRFSTDTQYF.

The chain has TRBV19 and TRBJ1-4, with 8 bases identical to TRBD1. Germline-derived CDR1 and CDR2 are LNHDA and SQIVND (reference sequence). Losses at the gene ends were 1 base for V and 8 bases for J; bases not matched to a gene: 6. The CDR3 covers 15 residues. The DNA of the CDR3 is TGTGCCAGTAGTATAGGGCGACAGGGGAGGGAAAAACTGTTTTTT. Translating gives CASSIGRQGREKLFF.

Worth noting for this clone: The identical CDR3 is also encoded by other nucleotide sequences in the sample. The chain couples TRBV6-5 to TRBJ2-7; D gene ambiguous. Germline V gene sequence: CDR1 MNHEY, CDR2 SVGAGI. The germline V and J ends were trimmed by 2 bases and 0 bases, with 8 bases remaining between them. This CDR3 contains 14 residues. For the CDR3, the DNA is TGTGCCAGCAGTTACGGGCAGAGCTCCTACGAGCAGTACTTC. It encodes CASSYGQSSYEQYF.

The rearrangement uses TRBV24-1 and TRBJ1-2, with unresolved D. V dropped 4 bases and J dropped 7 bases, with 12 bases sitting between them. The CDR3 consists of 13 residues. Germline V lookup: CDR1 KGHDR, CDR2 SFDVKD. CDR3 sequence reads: CATSDPAQLGYTF. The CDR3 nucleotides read TGTGCCACCAGTGACCCGGCACAGCTTGGCTACACCTTC.

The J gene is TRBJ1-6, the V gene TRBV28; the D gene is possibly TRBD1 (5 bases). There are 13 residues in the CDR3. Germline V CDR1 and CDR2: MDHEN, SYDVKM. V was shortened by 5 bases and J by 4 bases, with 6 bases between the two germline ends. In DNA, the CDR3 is TGTGCCAGCAGTGGACATTATAATTCACCCCTCCACTTT. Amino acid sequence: CASSGHYNSPLHF.

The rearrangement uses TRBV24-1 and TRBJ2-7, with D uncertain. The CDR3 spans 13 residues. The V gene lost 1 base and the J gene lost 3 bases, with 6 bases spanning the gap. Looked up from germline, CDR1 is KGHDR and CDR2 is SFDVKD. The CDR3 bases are TGTGCCACCAGTGATTTAGCCCACTACGAGCAGTACTTC. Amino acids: CATSDLAHYEQYF.

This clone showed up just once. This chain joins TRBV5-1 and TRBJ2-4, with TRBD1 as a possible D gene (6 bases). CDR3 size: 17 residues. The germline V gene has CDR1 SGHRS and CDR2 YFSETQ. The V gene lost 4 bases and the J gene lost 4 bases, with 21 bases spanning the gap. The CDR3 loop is CASSAVPGHEMKNIQYF. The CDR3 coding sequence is TGCGCCAGCAGCGCAGTCCCGGGACACGAAATGAAAAACATTCAGTACTTC.